The clone carrying this TCR beta chain turned up a few times. This sample was included in a study of blood T cell repertoires in COVID-19. For the study at large: The origin of the acute and convalescent COVID-19 samples was the United States, Italy and Spain. T cells, B-cell-depleted T cells, or PBMCs supplied cDNA or gDNA.

Study processing details: Nucleated cell number was recorded as an estimate derived from reference gene primer amplification. This table comes from immunoSEQ multiplex PCR, and its TCRdb copy is limited to in-frame clones, with some not included. V and J calls and clone size are copied from that table; D and trimming were computed from the DNA. The table has roughly 300,000 clones, over 75% seen once. Followed over time, Seattle patients had been enrolled while infection was active. CDR1 is SGHRS, CDR2 YFSETQ, per germline. Trimming at V came to 2 bases and at J to 4 bases, leaving 6 bases not matched to a gene. This CDR3 has 15 amino acids.

The sequenced sample was peripheral blood. This TCR came from a woman between 25 and 40 years old with COVID-19, enrolled during active disease. V gene TRBV5-1 combines with J gene TRBJ2-7; 10 bases match TRBD2. The DNA for the CDR3 is TGCGCCAGCAGCTTTGGACTAGCGGAGACTTACGAGCAGTACTTC. Translating gives CASSFGLAETYEQYF.